This T cell receptor beta chain comes out of a study of identifying expanded T cells in peripheral blood (dated by TCRdb to the late 2010s). Looking at the study overall: Separate aliquots of the same genomic DNA pool were sequenced to produce technical replicates, and four replicates were compared in pairs. The paper as a whole reports these results and caveats: Between technical replicates the binomial model flagged roughly 1.1 differentially abundant clones, whereas over around 2 weeks the binomial model flagged about 15 and over about four weeks approximately 20. Across all healthy-donor time intervals, the beta-binomial model significantly lowered both the number of clones called differentially abundant and the false-positive rate. The authors expected that biological variance in healthy repertoires might rise further over much longer intervals, such as months to years. Variance in clone template counts between approximately 2-week samples significantly increased with total template count across all healthy donors.

Spanning cysteine to phenylalanine, the CDR3 consists of 15 amino acids. The retained sequence is limited to the CDR3, 45 bases, with the frame set at the first base. The V end gives up 4 bases and the J end 5 bases, leaving 9 bases in the junction not matched to a gene. In the germline V gene (reference sequence), CDR1 corresponds to SGHNT and CDR2 to YYREEE. During the collection period, no immune events, such as infections, were documented for the healthy donors. To calibrate time-dependent variance in a beta-binomial model of T-cell clone differential abundance, blood repertoires from healthy donors were used as a training cohort. The training cohort included 10 healthy donors, of whom 3 were female and 7 were male. Donor ages ranged from roughly 25 to 65 years, with an average of approximately 43 years. Obtained from a commercial supplier, whole blood was collected from each healthy donor at three time points set approximately two weeks apart. For immunosequencing, genomic DNA was extracted from unsorted whole blood.

The immunoSEQ Assay, which relies on bias-controlled multiplex PCR amplification of genomic DNA, was used to profile TCRbeta CDR3 regions. As for the original processing: To quantify the absolute abundance of each unique TCRbeta CDR3 region, the sequences were collapsed and filtered. Differential abundance was assessed using a binomial (Fisher-equivalent) model and a beta-binomial model in which time-dependent variance fitted from healthy donors was added. Clones with fewer than 5 combined templates were removed, and differential abundance was called for clones with a Benjamini-Hochberg FDR below 0.01. Using the form v = (b*log(k)+a)^2, the beta-binomial variance was modeled as a function of the total template count across the two samples. In TCRdb, the immuneACCESS table is reduced to in-frame sequences with V and J assigned. These tables do not hold every clone; where another copy was compared, an unresolved V gene accounts for under half, and the others remain unexplained. The V and J calls and clone size are taken from that table; D and trimming were inferred from the DNA. The table for this sample lists 95,000 to 150,000 clones; roughly 82% of them were counted only once. The top ten clones comprise roughly 3.3% of the sample.

To note about this clone: Its antigen is unknown. Per-base quality was not reported, and no clone a single base away is much larger than it.

The sample consisted of blood. This TCR came from a person between 18 and 69 years old in good health. The receptor chain draws on TRBV5-4 and TRBJ1-1; 9 of the junction bases match TRBD1. The CDR3 reads CASSSRDRDSTEAFF. In nucleotides, the sequence is TGTGCCAGCAGCAGCCGGGACAGGGATTCTACTGAAGCTTTCTTT.